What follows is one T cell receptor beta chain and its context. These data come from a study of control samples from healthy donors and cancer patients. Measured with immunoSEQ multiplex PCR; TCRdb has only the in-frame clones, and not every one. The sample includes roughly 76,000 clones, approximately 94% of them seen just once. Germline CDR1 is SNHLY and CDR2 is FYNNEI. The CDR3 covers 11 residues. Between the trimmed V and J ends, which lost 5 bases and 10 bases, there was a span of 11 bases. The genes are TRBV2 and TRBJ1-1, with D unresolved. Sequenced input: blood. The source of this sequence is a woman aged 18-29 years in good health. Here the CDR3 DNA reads TGTGCCAGCAGTCCGTCCATGTTAGCTTTCTTT. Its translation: CASSPSMLAFF.